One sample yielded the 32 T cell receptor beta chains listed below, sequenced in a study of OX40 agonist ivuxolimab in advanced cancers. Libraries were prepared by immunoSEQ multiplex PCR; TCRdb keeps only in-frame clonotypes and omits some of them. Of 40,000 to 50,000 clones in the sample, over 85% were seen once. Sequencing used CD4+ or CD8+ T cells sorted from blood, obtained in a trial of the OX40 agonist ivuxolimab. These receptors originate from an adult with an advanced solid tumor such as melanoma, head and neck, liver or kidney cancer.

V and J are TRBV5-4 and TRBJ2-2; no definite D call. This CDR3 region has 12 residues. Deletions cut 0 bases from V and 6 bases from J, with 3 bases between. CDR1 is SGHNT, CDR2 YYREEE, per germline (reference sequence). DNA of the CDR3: TGTGCCAGCAGCTTGGGGGCCGGGGAGCTGTTTTTT. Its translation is CASSLGAGELFF.

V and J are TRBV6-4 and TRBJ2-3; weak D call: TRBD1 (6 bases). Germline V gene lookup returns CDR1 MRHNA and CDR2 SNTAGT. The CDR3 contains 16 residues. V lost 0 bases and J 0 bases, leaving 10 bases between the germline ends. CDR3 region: CASSDSTGHSTDTQYF. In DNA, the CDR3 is TGTGCCAGCAGTGACTCGACGGGACATAGCACAGATACGCAGTATTTT.

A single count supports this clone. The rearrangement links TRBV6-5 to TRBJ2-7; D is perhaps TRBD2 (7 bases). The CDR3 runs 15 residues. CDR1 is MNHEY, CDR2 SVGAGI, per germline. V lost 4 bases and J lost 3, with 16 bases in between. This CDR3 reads CASSFGLGTYYEQYF. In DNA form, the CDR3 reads TGTGCCAGCAGTTTTGGACTAGGGACATACTACGAGCAGTACTTC.

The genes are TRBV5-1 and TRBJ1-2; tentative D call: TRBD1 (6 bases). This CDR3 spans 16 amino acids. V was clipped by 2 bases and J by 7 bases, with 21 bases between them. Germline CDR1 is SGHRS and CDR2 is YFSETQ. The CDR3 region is CASSLHSSGGLAGYTF. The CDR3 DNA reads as TGCGCCAGCAGCTTACATTCTTCGGGGGGCTTGGCTGGCTACACCTTC.

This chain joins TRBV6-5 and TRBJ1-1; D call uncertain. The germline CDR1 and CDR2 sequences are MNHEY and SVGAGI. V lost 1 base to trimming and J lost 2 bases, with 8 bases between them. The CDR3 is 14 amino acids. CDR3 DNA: TGTGCCAGCAGTTACTTCGGTTCTAACACTGAAGCTTTCTTT. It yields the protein CASSYFGSNTEAFF.

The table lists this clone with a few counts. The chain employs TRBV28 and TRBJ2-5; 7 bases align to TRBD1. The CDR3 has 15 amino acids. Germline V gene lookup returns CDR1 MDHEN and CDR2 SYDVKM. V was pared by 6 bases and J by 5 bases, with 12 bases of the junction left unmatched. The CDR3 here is CASRTGTATGETQYF. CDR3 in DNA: TGTGCCAGCAGAACCGGGACAGCCACCGGGGAGACCCAGTACTTC.

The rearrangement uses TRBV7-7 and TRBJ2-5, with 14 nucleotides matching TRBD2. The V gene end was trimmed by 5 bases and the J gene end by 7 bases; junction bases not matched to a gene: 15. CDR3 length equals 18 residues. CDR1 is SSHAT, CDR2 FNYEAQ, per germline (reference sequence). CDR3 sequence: CASSAEPGLAGEGGTQYF. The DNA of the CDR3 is TGTGCCAGCAGCGCAGAACCGGGACTAGCGGGGGAAGGGGGGACCCAGTACTTC.

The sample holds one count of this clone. CDR3 DNA: TGTGCCAGTAGTATGTACTGGGCGGGGGACTCCTACAATGAGCAGTTCTTC. Protein: CASSMYWAGDSYNEQFF. The chain carries TRBV19 and TRBJ2-1, with 7 nucleotides matching TRBD2. CDR1 is LNHDA and CDR2 is SQIVND in the germline V gene (reference sequence). V lost 3 bases, J lost 0 bases, and 8 bases stayed unmatched. This CDR3 contains 17 residues.

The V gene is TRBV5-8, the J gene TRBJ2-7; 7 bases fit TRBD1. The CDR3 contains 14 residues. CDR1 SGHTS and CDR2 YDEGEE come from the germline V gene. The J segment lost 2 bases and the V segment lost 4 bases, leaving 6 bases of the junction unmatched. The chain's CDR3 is CASSLDRAPYEQYF. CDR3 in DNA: TGTGCCAGCAGCCTTGACAGGGCACCCTACGAGCAGTACTTC.

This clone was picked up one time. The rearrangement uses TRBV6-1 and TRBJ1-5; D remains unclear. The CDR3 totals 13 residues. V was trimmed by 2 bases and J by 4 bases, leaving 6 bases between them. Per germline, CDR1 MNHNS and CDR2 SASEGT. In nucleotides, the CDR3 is TGTGCCAGCAGTGAACGTAGTAATCAGCCCCAGCATTTT. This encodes CASSERSNQPQHF.

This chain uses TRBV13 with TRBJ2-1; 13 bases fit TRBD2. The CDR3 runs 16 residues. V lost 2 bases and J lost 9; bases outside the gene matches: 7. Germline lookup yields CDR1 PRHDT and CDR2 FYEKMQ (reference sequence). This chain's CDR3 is CASSLPGLAGRSEQFF. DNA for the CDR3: TGTGCCAGCAGCTTACCGGGACTAGCGGGGAGATCTGAGCAGTTCTTC.

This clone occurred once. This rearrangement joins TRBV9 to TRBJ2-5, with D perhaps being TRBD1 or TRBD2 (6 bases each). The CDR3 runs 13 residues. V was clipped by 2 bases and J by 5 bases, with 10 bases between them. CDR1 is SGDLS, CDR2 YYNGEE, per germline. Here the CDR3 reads CASSVDGGETQYF. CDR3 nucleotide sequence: TGTGCCAGCAGCGTTGACGGGGGCGAGACCCAGTACTTC.

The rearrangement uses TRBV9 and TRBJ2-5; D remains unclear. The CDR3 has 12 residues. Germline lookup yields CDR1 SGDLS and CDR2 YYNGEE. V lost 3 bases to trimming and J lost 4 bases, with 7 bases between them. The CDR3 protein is CASSGVLETQYF. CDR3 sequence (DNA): TGTGCCAGCAGCGGCGTGTTAGAGACCCAGTACTTC.

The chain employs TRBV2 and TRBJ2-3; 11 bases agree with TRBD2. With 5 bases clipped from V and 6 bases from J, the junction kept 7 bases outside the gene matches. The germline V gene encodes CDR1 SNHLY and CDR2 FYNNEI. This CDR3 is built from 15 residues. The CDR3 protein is CASSLTSGAVDTQYF. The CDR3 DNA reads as TGTGCCAGCAGTTTGACTAGCGGGGCAGTTGATACGCAGTATTTT.

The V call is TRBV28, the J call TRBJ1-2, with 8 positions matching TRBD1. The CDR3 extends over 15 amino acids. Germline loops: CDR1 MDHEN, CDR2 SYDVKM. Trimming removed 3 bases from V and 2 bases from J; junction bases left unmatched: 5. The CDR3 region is CASSLPGQGNYGYTF. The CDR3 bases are TGTGCCAGCAGTTTGCCCGGACAGGGAAACTATGGCTACACCTTC.

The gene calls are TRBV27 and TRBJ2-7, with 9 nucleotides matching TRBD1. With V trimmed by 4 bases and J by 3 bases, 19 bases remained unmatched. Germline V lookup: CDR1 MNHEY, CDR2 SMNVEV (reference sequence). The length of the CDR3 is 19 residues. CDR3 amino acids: CASSSIQTLSDRGGYEQYF. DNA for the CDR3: TGTGCCAGCAGTTCTATCCAGACCTTATCGGACAGGGGAGGCTACGAGCAGTACTTC.

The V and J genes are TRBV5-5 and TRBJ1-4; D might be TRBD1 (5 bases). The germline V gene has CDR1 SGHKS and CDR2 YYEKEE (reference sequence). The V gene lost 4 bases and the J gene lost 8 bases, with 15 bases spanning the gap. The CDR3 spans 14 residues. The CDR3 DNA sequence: TGTGCCAGCAGCCTCGATTTGGGGCACGAAAAACTGTTTTTT. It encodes CASSLDLGHEKLFF.

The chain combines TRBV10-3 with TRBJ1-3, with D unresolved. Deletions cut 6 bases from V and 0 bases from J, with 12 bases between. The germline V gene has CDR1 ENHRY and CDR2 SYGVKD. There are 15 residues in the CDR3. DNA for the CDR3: TGTGCCATCAGGCCCCCTGCGGACTCTGGAAACACCATATATTTT. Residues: CAIRPPADSGNTIYF.

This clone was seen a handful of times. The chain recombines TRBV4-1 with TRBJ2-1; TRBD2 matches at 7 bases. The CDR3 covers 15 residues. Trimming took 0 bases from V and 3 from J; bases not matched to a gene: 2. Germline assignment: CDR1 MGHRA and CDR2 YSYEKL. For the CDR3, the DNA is TGCGCCAGCAGCCAAGATGAGCGGGGCTACAATGAGCAGTTCTTC. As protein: CASSQDERGYNEQFF.

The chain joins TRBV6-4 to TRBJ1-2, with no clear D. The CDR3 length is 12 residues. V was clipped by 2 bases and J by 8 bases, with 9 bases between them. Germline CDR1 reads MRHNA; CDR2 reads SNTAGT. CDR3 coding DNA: TGTGCCAGCAGTGACGACACGGGCGGCTACACCTTC. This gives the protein CASSDDTGGYTF.

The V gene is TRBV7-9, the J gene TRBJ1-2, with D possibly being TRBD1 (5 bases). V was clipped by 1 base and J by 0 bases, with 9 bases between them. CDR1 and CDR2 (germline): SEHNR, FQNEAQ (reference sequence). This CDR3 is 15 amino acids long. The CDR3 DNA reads TGTGCCAGCAGCTTAGGGGGCATCTCTAACTATGGCTACACCTTC. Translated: CASSLGGISNYGYTF.

The CDR3, as DNA: TGTGCCAGCAGTTATGCGGGGGGGCCGGGGAATGAGCAGTTCTTC. Translating it yields CASSYAGGPGNEQFF. V is TRBV6-5 and J is TRBJ2-1, with 9 bases lining up with TRBD2. The V segment lost 3 bases and the J segment 7 bases; nucleotides outside the gene matches: 7. The CDR3 totals 15 residues. From germline, CDR1 is MNHEY and CDR2 SVGAGI.

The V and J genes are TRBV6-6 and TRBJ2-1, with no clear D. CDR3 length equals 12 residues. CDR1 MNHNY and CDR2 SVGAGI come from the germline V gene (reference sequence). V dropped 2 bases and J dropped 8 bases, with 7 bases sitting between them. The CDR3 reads CASSYLMDEQFF. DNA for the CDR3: TGTGCCAGCAGTTACCTGATGGATGAGCAGTTCTTC.

The chain's CDR3 is CASSLERDTDTQYF. The CDR3 DNA follows: TGTGCCAGCAGCTTGGAGCGGGACACAGATACGCAGTATTTT. The chain employs TRBV5-6 and TRBJ2-3; 7 bases are shared with TRBD2. Trimming cost V 0 bases and J 2 bases; bases outside gene matches: 0. The CDR3 sequence is 14 residues long. Germline V lookup: CDR1 SGHDT, CDR2 YYEEEE.

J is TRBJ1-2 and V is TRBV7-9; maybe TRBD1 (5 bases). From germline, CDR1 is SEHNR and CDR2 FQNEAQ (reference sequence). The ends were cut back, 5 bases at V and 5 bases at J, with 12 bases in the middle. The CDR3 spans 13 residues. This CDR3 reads CASSPWDGYGYTF. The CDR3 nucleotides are TGTGCCAGCAGCCCCTGGGACGGGTATGGCTACACCTTC.

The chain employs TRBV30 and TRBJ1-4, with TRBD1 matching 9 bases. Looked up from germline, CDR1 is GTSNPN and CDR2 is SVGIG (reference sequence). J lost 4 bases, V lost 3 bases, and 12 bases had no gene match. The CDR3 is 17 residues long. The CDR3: CAWSPPWDRENNEKLFF. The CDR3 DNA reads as TGTGCCTGGAGCCCTCCATGGGACAGGGAAAATAATGAAAAACTGTTTTTT.

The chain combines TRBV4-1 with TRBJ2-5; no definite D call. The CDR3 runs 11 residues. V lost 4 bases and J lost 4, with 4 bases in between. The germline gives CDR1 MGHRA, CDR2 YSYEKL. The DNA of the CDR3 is TGCGCCAGCAGCCTTGGAGAGACCCAGTACTTC. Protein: CASSLGETQYF.

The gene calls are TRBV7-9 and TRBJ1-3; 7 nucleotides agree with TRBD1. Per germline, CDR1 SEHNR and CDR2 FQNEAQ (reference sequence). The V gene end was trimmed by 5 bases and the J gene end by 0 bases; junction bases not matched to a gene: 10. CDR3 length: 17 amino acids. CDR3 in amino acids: CASSPPTGSPSGNTIYF. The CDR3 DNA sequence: TGTGCCAGCAGCCCTCCGACAGGGTCACCCTCTGGAAACACCATATATTTT.

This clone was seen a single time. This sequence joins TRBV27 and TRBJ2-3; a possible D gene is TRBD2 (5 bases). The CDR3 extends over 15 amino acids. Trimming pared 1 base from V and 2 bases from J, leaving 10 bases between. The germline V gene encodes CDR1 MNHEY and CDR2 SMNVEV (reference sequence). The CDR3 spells CASSLWVRDTDTQYF. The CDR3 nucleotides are TGTGCCAGCAGTTTATGGGTGAGGGACACAGATACGCAGTATTTT.

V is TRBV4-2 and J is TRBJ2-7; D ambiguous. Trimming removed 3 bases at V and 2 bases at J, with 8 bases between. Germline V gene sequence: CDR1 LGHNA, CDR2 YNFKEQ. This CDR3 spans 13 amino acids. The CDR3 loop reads CASSQDATYEQYF. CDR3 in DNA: TGTGCCAGCAGCCAGGACGCGACCTACGAGCAGTACTTC.

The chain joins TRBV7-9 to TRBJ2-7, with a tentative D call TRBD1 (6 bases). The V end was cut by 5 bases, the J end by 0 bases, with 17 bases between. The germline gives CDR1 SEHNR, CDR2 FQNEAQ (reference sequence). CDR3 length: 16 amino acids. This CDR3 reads CASSGSRTAASYEQYF. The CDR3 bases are TGTGCCAGCAGCGGCTCGAGGACAGCGGCCTCCTACGAGCAGTACTTC.

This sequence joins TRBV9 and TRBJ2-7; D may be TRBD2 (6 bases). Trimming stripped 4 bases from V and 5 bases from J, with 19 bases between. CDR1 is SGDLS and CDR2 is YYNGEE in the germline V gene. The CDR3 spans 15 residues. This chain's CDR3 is CASSFAGLPKDEQYF. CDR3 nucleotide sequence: TGTGCCAGCAGCTTCGCGGGACTCCCTAAGGACGAGCAGTACTTC.